The 5 T cell receptor beta chains in this list originate from one sample, sequenced in a study of OX40 agonist ivuxolimab in advanced cancers. TCRdb keeps only in-frame clones here, not all; method: immunoSEQ multiplex PCR. Of about 100,000 clones in the sample, 70% to 90% are singletons; the top ten hold approximately 0.16%. The sample in question was CD4+ or CD8+ T cells sorted from blood, obtained in a trial of the OX40 agonist ivuxolimab. These receptors all stem from an adult with an advanced solid tumor such as melanoma, head and neck, liver or kidney cancer.

This clone was seen a single time. The chain combines TRBV18 with TRBJ2-1; TRBD2 matches 8 bases. Trimming cost V 6 bases and J 2 bases; bases outside gene matches: 6. Germline loops: CDR1 KGHSH, CDR2 LQKENI. The CDR3 spans 15 residues. DNA of the CDR3: TGTGCCAGCTCCCGGGGGGGGTCTACCTACAATGAGCAGTTCTTC. It is translated as CASSRGGSTYNEQFF.

The chain uses TRBV27 and TRBJ2-7, with a tentative D call TRBD1 (6 bases). Germline CDR1 and CDR2: MNHEY and SMNVEV (reference sequence). The CDR3 length is 14 residues. V lost 1 base and J 2 bases, leaving 9 bases between the germline ends. This chain's CDR3 is CASSLWGTPYEQYF. The CDR3, as DNA: TGTGCCAGCAGTTTATGGGGGACACCCTACGAGCAGTACTTC.

This sequence joins TRBV5-5 and TRBJ1-5; 7 bases match TRBD1. J gave up 7 bases and V 2 bases, and 6 bases lay outside the gene matches. Germline V lookup: CDR1 SGHKS, CDR2 YYEKEE (reference sequence). CDR3 length: 14 residues. The DNA of the CDR3 is TGTGCCAGCAGCTTCGAGGACAGGCGCCAGCCCCAGCATTTT. Encoded protein: CASSFEDRRQPQHF.

The sample holds one count of this clone. J is TRBJ1-2 and V is TRBV5-1, with D tentatively TRBD1 (5 bases). The CDR3 length is 15 residues. V lost 4 bases and J 3 bases, leaving 16 bases between the germline ends. Germline-derived CDR1 and CDR2 are SGHRS and YFSETQ. The CDR3 nucleotides read TGCGCCAGCAGCAGGGGACCCGTAGAGGACTATGGCTACACCTTC. It translates to CASSRGPVEDYGYTF.

This clone has only one observation. This chain connects TRBV5-4 to TRBJ2-7; D is perhaps TRBD1 (5 bases). V was pared by 1 base and J by 7 bases, with 18 bases between. The length of the CDR3 is 15 residues. CDR1 SGHNT and CDR2 YYREEE come from the germline V gene (reference sequence). CDR3 loop: CASSLFTSGLGEQYF. CDR3 bases: TGTGCCAGCAGCTTGTTTACCTCAGGGCTCGGGGAGCAGTACTTC.